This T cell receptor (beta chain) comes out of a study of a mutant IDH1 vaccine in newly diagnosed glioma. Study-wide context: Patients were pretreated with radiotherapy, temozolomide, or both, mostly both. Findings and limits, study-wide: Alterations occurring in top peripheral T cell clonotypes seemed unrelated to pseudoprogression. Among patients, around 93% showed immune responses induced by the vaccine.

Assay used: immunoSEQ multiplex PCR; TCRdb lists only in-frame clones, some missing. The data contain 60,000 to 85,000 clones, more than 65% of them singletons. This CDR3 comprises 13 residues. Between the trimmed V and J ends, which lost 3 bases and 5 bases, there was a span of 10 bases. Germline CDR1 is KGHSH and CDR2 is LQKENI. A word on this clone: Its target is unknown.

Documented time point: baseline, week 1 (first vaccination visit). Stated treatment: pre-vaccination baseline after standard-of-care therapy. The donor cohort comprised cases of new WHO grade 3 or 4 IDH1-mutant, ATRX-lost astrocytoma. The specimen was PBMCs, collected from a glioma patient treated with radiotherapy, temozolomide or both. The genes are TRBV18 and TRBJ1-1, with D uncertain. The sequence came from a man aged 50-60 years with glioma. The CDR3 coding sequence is TGTGCCAGCTCACCGGCGACGGGGACTGAAGCTTTCTTT. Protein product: CASSPATGTEAFF.